The clone carrying this T cell receptor (beta chain) is classed as large. This CDR3 spans 16 amino acids. V shed 8 bases and J shed 2 bases, with 20 bases lying between them. The germline V gene has CDR1 SGHNT and CDR2 YENEEA. These data originate in a study of T cells in localized non-small cell lung cancer. The protocol was immunoSEQ multiplex PCR, while the TCRdb copy is restricted to in-frame clones and leaves out a portion. In the table there are 1,500 to 2,000 clones, about 24% of which are singletons. The sample was normal lung tissue next to the tumor, taken before any cancer treatment. The source of this sequence is a female donor of 60 years or more with stage I lung adenocarcinoma. J is TRBJ2-3 and V is TRBV11-3; D remains ambiguous. CDR3 in DNA: TGTGCCAGCCACGGGCTTGTGGCAGGCTCCACAGATACGCAGTATTTT. This sequence encodes CASHGLVAGSTDTQYF.